Below, one T cell receptor beta chain is given with its context. Its antigen is not known. This sample was included in a study of blood T cells in healthy people across ages. It was with a sample-barcoded 5' primer and a J-beta primer mix that a second PCR of roughly 7 to 12 cycles was run. Every cDNA molecule bore a tag from a template-switch adaptor containing 12 random nucleotides. A minimum of 2.5 million CDR3-containing paired-end reads was obtained for each sample. MiXCR was run by TCRdb on the 5' RACE reads, yielding one entry per CDR3 protein. The data show around 580,000 distinct CDR3 sequences, roughly 48% seen once. General study points: Samples with more naive T cells showed higher observed beta diversity.

CDR3 size: 13 residues. V lost 0 bases and J 4 bases, leaving 7 bases between the germline ends. From germline, CDR1 is DFQATT and CDR2 SNEGSKA (reference sequence). In each sample, at least 7 million PBMCs were isolated. The chain employs TRBV20-1 and TRBJ2-1, with no clear D. The TCR was taken from a man at least 80 years old in good health. Sequencing was carried out using blood. The CDR3 loop reads CSARDRLYNEQFF. The CDR3 DNA reads as TGCAGTGCTAGAGATAGGCTTTACAATGAGCAGTTCTTC.